The clone carrying this TCR beta chain has a handful of counts. Its antigen remains unidentified. These data belong to a study of CD8 T cells in ankylosing spondylitis. Study observations and caveats: The authors found the disease-linked clones to be CD8+ and relatively rare in peripheral blood. Matched synovial fluid from ankylosing spondylitis patients was reported to be enriched for disease-linked clones.

The CDR3 runs to 14 residues. The germline V and J ends were trimmed by 4 bases and 2 bases, with 9 bases remaining between them. Looked up from germline, CDR1 is MNHEY and CDR2 is SMNVEV (reference sequence). TCRdb used MiXCR to reprocess the 5' RACE reads, holding one entry per CDR3 protein. Here the sample spans 250,000 or so distinct CDR3 sequences, 15% to 20% being singletons. The V call is TRBV27, the J call TRBJ1-5; TRBD1 is a possible D gene (5 bases). The clonotype was recovered from a male donor with ankylosing spondylitis or in good health (not recorded which). Sequencing was performed on blood, either unsorted or a sorted T cell fraction (not recorded which). The CDR3 loop is CASSSDSGNQPQHF. The DNA for the CDR3 is TGTGCCAGCAGTTCCGACAGCGGCAATCAGCCCCAGCATTTT.